The 25 T cell receptor beta chains listed next were all sequenced from one sample in a study of shared clonotypes between healthy human individuals. Repertoires were generated with immunoSEQ multiplex PCR, while TCRdb's copy carries only in-frame clones and drops some. The table shows over a million clones, with more than 65% occurring only once. The sequencing input was memory CD4+ T cells sorted from blood. Subset specified: CD45RA-negative fraction. Receptor source: a man aged 18 to 29 in good health.

Comments on this clone: The sample holds other DNA sequences that translate to the same CDR3. J is TRBJ2-7 and V is TRBV5-4; D is ambiguous. Trimming took off 0 bases at V and 0 bases at J, with 7 bases between the two ends. Germline CDR1 and CDR2: SGHNT and YYREEE (reference sequence). The CDR3 runs 14 residues. CDR3 sequence reads: CASSLDQVSYEQYF. Here the CDR3 DNA reads TGTGCCAGCAGCTTGGATCAGGTCTCCTACGAGCAGTACTTC.

This rearrangement joins TRBV5-1 to TRBJ1-2; 10 bases map to TRBD1. The J segment lost 6 bases and the V segment lost 3 bases, leaving 5 bases of the junction unmatched. The CDR3 is made up of 14 amino acids. Germline CDR1 and CDR2: SGHRS and YFSETQ. CDR3 DNA sequence: TGCGCCAGCAGCTCAGGACAGGGGGTTGATGGCTACACCTTC. Translating gives CASSSGQGVDGYTF.

The chain links TRBV27 to TRBJ1-4, with D maybe TRBD1 (5 bases). CDR1 and CDR2 (germline): MNHEY, SMNVEV (reference sequence). The V end lost 6 bases, the J end lost 6 bases, and 23 bases lay between the germline ends. The CDR3 length is 17 residues. This chain's CDR3 is CASSDSGTPLPDEKLFF. The CDR3 coding sequence is TGTGCCAGCAGCGATTCTGGGACTCCCTTGCCGGATGAAAAACTGTTTTTT.

Concerning this clone itself: A much larger clone differs by one base, so this may be a read error. At the DNA level, this CDR3 is encoded by other sequences in the same sample as well. This chain links TRBV7-8 with TRBJ1-2, with 9 nucleotides matching TRBD1. V was clipped by 5 bases and J by 4 bases; unmatched bases: 2. Germline CDR1 reads SGHVS; CDR2 reads FQNEAQ. This CDR3 comprises 13 residues. CDR3 residues: CASSPDRGYGYTF. CDR3 DNA: TGTGCCAGCAGCCCGGACAGGGGCTATGGCTACACCTTC. Drawing the rest from reference TRBV7-8 and TRBJ1-2, the complete variable domain is GAGVSQSPRYKVAKRGQDVALRCDPISGHVSLFWYQQALGQGPEFLTYFQNEAQLDKSGLPSDRFFAERPEGSVSTLKIQRTQQEDSAVYLCASSPDRGYGYTFGSGTRLTVV.

The gene calls are TRBV5-1 and TRBJ1-3; no firm D call. This CDR3 comprises 15 residues. Germline CDR1 reads SGHRS; CDR2 reads YFSETQ. V was pared by 4 bases and J by 0 bases, with 11 bases between. The CDR3 DNA reads TGCGCCAGCAGCCCCCGCGTAGGCTCTGGAAACACCATATATTTT. Translation: CASSPRVGSGNTIYF.

The V call is TRBV28, the J call TRBJ2-1; 9 positions agree with TRBD2. Trimming at V came to 5 bases and at J to 4 bases, leaving 9 bases not matched to a gene. Germline loops: CDR1 MDHEN, CDR2 SYDVKM. CDR3 length: 16 amino acids. CDR3 coding DNA: TGTGCCAGCAGTGCACCGGGGACTAGCAGTTACAATGAGCAGTTCTTC. Protein: CASSAPGTSSYNEQFF.

This chain joins TRBV28 and TRBJ1-5; possibly TRBD1 for D (6 bases). V was shortened by 3 bases and J by 1 base, with 16 bases between the two germline ends. The length of the CDR3 is 17 residues. Germline lookup yields CDR1 MDHEN and CDR2 SYDVKM. CDR3 sequence: CASSLVSTGRSNQPQHF. As DNA, the CDR3 is TGTGCCAGCAGTTTGGTCTCAACAGGGCGAAGCAATCAGCCCCAGCATTTT.

This CDR3 is CAISLGQGYNEQFF. In DNA form, the CDR3 reads TGTGCCATCAGCCTCGGACAGGGCTACAATGAGCAGTTCTTC. V and J are TRBV10-3 and TRBJ2-1, with 8 bases matching TRBD1. J lost 3 bases, V lost 6 bases, and 4 bases had no gene match. Per germline, CDR1 ENHRY and CDR2 SYGVKD. There are 14 residues in the CDR3.

The chain has TRBV4-1 and TRBJ2-2, with 13 bases matching TRBD2. Trimming cost V 0 bases and J 8 bases; bases outside gene matches: 6. This CDR3 spans 17 amino acids. The germline gives CDR1 MGHRA, CDR2 YSYEKL. For the CDR3, the DNA is TGCGCCAGCAGCCAAGATCCCGGACTAGCGGGAGCTGGGGAGCTGTTTTTT. This sequence encodes CASSQDPGLAGAGELFF.

The CDR3, as DNA: TGCGCCAGCAGCCAAGCTGCAGCCTATAATTCACCCCTCCACTTT. It specifies CASSQAAAYNSPLHF. V gene TRBV4-1 combines with J gene TRBJ1-6, with D unresolved. V was shortened by 1 base and J by 2 bases, with 6 bases between the two germline ends. The CDR3 is 15 amino acids. CDR1 is MGHRA, CDR2 YSYEKL, per germline.

CDR3 amino acids: CASSPRPRQGSGNTIYF. The CDR3 coding sequence is TGTGCCAGCAGCCCTAGACCTAGACAGGGTTCTGGAAACACCATATATTTT. The rearrangement uses TRBV7-2 and TRBJ1-3; TRBD1 aligns across 7 bases. V lost 5 bases, J lost 1 base, and 11 bases stayed unmatched. Germline CDR1 SGHTA, CDR2 FQGNSA. This CDR3 has 17 residues.

This clone was seen a single time. This chain joins TRBV6-1 and TRBJ2-3; D might be TRBD2 (6 bases). The CDR3 has 16 residues. Germline lookup yields CDR1 MNHNS and CDR2 SASEGT. The V and J ends lost 1 base and 7 bases respectively, with 18 bases between them. CDR3 loop: CASSEGGGRTSNTQYF. The CDR3 DNA reads TGTGCCAGCAGTGAAGGCGGAGGGCGGACGTCGAATACGCAGTATTTT.

The rearrangement links TRBV4-1 to TRBJ2-7; TRBD1 matches 9 bases. Per germline, CDR1 MGHRA and CDR2 YSYEKL. There are 17 residues in the CDR3. V dropped 2 bases and J dropped 0; count of bases not matched to a gene: 8. This CDR3 reads CASSQHQGQGSSYEQYF. As DNA, the CDR3 is TGCGCCAGCAGCCAACATCAAGGACAGGGGAGCTCCTACGAGCAGTACTTC.

The rearrangement joins TRBV28 to TRBJ1-2; D unclear. The CDR3 is made up of 14 amino acids. V was shortened by 2 bases and J by 8 bases, with 15 bases between the two germline ends. Germline lookup yields CDR1 MDHEN and CDR2 SYDVKM. The CDR3 DNA is TGTGCCAGCAGTTTAGGTCCCGGATTGGGGGGCTACACCTTC. Translation gives CASSLGPGLGGYTF.

CDR3 DNA sequence: TGTGCCAGCACCTTGAGTGTTGAAAAACTGTTTTTT. Its protein is CASTLSVEKLFF. The J gene is TRBJ1-4, the V gene TRBV6-5, with unresolved D. With 7 bases removed from V and 7 bases from J, the gap between germline ends came to 10 bases. This CDR3 region has 12 residues. Germline V gene data show CDR1 as MNHEY and CDR2 as SVGAGI.

The rearrangement joins TRBV29-1 to TRBJ2-5; TRBD1 or TRBD2 may be the D gene (7 bases each). Germline assignment: CDR1 SQVTM and CDR2 ANQGSEA. Trimming removed 4 bases from V and 4 bases from J, with 13 bases in between. This CDR3 spans 13 amino acids. The CDR3 DNA reads as TGCAGCGTTGGCGGCAGGGGGGGAGAGACCCAGTACTTC. It translates to CSVGGRGGETQYF.

This clone has ten or more counts. The genes are TRBV2 and TRBJ1-2; D call uncertain. Trimming left V 4 bases short and J 4 bases short, with 7 bases between. The length of the CDR3 is 12 residues. Germline values: CDR1 SNHLY, CDR2 FYNNEI. The CDR3 DNA sequence: TGTGCCAGCAGTGGTAGTGGCTATGGCTACACCTTC. As protein: CASSGSGYGYTF.

The chain couples TRBV5-1 to TRBJ1-3; 7 bases agree with TRBD1. V dropped 0 bases and J dropped 4; count of bases not matched to a gene: 4. CDR3 length equals 15 residues. Germline CDR1 is SGHRS and CDR2 is YFSETQ. In nucleotides, the CDR3 is TGCGCCAGCAGCTTGGAAGGACAGGAAGGAAACACCATATATTTT. Its translation is CASSLEGQEGNTIYF.

V gene TRBV11-2 combines with J gene TRBJ2-5; D gene ambiguous. Germline CDR1 reads SGHAT; CDR2 reads FQNNGV. V gave up 8 bases and J gave up 1 base, with 11 bases separating them. The CDR3 has 13 amino acids. CDR3 region: CASAIGAQETQYF. The CDR3 DNA is TGTGCCAGCGCCATTGGAGCCCAAGAGACCCAGTACTTC.

The chain carries TRBV15 and TRBJ2-2; weak D call: TRBD1 (5 bases). V was clipped by 0 bases and J by 1 base, with 6 bases between them. Germline CDR1 reads LNHNV; CDR2 reads YYDKDF (reference sequence). The CDR3 has 15 amino acids. For the CDR3, the DNA is TGTGCCACCAGCAGAGAGACAGTGAACACCGGGGAGCTGTTTTTT. The encoded protein is CATSRETVNTGELFF.

The CDR3 loop is CASSYSAQGSYEQYF. CDR3 nucleotide sequence: TGTGCCAGCAGTTACTCCGCACAGGGGTCCTACGAGCAGTACTTC. J is TRBJ2-7 and V is TRBV6-5, with 7 bases aligning to TRBD1. Trimming took 0 bases from V and 1 from J; bases not matched to a gene: 3. CDR3 size: 15 residues. Per the germline V gene, CDR1 is MNHEY and CDR2 is SVGAGI.

This clone was counted a single time. The chain joins TRBV19 to TRBJ1-6, with 9 bases identical to TRBD1. V lost 0 bases, J lost 7 bases, and 1 base stayed unmatched. Germline CDR1 is LNHDA and CDR2 is SQIVND (reference sequence). The CDR3 is made up of 15 amino acids. This chain's CDR3 is CASSIDGTGNSPLHF. CDR3 nucleotides: TGTGCCAGTAGTATAGATGGGACAGGGAATTCACCCCTCCACTTT.

The chain couples TRBV10-3 to TRBJ1-5; the match to TRBD1 covers 11 bases. The CDR3 spans 15 residues. Germline V gives CDR1 ENHRY, CDR2 SYGVKD. The J segment lost 7 bases and the V segment lost 2 bases, leaving 4 bases of the junction unmatched. In nucleotides, the CDR3 is TGTGCCATCAGTGAGGGACAGGGGGCCGAACAGCCCCAGCATTTT. This gives the protein CAISEGQGAEQPQHF.

This sequence joins TRBV6-1 and TRBJ1-2; no definite D call. Germline lookup yields CDR1 MNHNS and CDR2 SASEGT. Trimming took off 6 bases at V and 0 bases at J, with 11 bases between the two ends. The CDR3 is made up of 14 amino acids. The CDR3 DNA follows: TGTGCCAGCAGGCCAGGTGCCGCTAACTATGGCTACACCTTC. Its translation is CASRPGAANYGYTF.

The gene calls are TRBV19 and TRBJ2-7; D unclear. CDR1 is LNHDA and CDR2 is SQIVND in the germline V gene (reference sequence). V dropped 2 bases and J dropped 1 base, with 12 bases sitting between them. This CDR3 spans 15 amino acids. CDR3 DNA sequence: TGTGCCAGTAGTATAAAAGTAACCAGGTCCTACGAGCAGTACTTC. Translated, it gives CASSIKVTRSYEQYF.